The table lists the clone carrying this T cell receptor (beta chain) with a few counts. This record comes from a study of blood T cells in healthy people across ages. The authors ran a second PCR of about 7 to 11 cycles using a sample-barcoded 5' primer and a J-beta primer mix. TCRdb processed the 5' RACE reads anew with MiXCR; each CDR3 protein has one entry. Of around 1,800,000 distinct CDR3 sequences in the sample, 35% to 50% were seen once. V was pared by 1 base and J by 0 bases, with 6 bases between. CDR3 length: 14 amino acids. Germline-derived CDR1 and CDR2 are SQVTM and ANQGSEA. This sequence was found in a human donor in good health. The chain has TRBV29-1 and TRBJ2-2; D not resolved. The sample consisted of blood. The CDR3 nucleotides are TGCAGCGTTGAAGTTACAGCGAACACCGGGGAGCTGTTTTTT. It translates to CSVEVTANTGELFF.